This entry lists 10 T cell receptor beta chains sequenced from one sample in a study of CD8 T cells in Susac syndrome (dated by TCRdb to the late 2010s). The protocol used for the library was the immunoSEQ multiplex PCR assay. RNA was extracted with the RNeasy kit and roughly 0.45 to 1 ug was reverse transcribed using random hexamers. TCRdb reworked the public reads: Q25 trimming with fastp, MiXCR clone assembly, productive beta chains retained. All rows with the same CDR3 protein become a single entry with the most common DNA and genes. This sample is represented by about 200,000 distinct CDR3 sequences; 90% to 95% of them were singletons. Around 0.093% of the sample is taken by the ten largest. The sample consisted of CD4+ T cells from PBMCs. These receptors all stem from a human donor in good health.

The rearrangement uses TRBV29-1 and TRBJ2-5; D could derive from TRBD1 or TRBD2 (6 bases each). CDR3 length: 11 residues. From germline, CDR1 is SQVTM and CDR2 ANQGSEA. V was clipped by 5 bases and J by 6 bases, with 10 bases between them. In DNA, the CDR3 is TGCAGCGTTAACCGGGGGCAGACCCAGTACTTC. This gives the protein CSVNRGQTQYF. The full variable domain, rest sourced from reference TRBV29-1 and TRBJ2-5, is SAVISQKPSRDICQRGTSLTIQCQVDSQVTMMFWYRQQPGQSLTLIATANQGSEATYESGFVIDKFPISRPNLTFSTLTVSNMSPEDSSIYLCSVNRGQTQYFGPGTRLLVL.

This chain uses TRBV12-3 or TRBV12-4 with TRBJ2-1; tentatively, D is TRBD1 or TRBD2 (7 bases each). The V end lost 3 bases, the J end lost 7 bases, and 25 bases lay between the germline ends. This CDR3 is built from 18 residues. This chain's CDR3 is CASSFQGGALRMKNEQFF. As DNA, the CDR3 is TGTGCCAGCAGTTTCCAGGGGGGGGCCCTTAGGATGAAGAATGAGCAGTTCTTC.

The chain links TRBV30 to TRBJ2-3; D is unclear. The CDR3 runs 13 residues. Germline CDR1 reads GTSNPN; CDR2 reads SVGIG (reference sequence). Trimming took 2 bases from V and 0 from J, leaving 6 bases between them. CDR3 bases: TGTGCCTGGAGTCTTATCAGCACAGATACGCAGTATTTT. Encoded protein: CAWSLISTDTQYF.

The chain couples TRBV7-9 to TRBJ2-7; D could derive from TRBD1 or TRBD2 (6 bases each). The CDR3 is made up of 17 amino acids. Germline V gene sequence: CDR1 SEHNR, CDR2 FQNEAQ (reference sequence). Deletions cut 1 base from V and 0 bases from J, with 16 bases between. The CDR3 sequence: CASSLVAWGADSYEQYF. The CDR3 nucleotides read TGTGCCAGCAGCTTAGTCGCGTGGGGGGCTGACTCCTACGAGCAGTACTTC.

V and J are TRBV30 and TRBJ2-5; 7 nucleotides align to TRBD2. Trimming took 0 bases from V and 5 from J; bases not matched to a gene: 9. The CDR3 is 15 amino acids. The germline CDR1 and CDR2 sequences are GTSNPN and SVGIG (reference sequence). The CDR3 loop is CAWSVDHVGGETQYF. The CDR3 DNA reads TGTGCCTGGAGTGTAGACCACGTGGGAGGGGAGACCCAGTACTTC.

The CDR3 protein is CSARMVGNTDTQYF. CDR3 bases: TGCAGTGCTAGAATGGTCGGGAACACAGATACGCAGTATTTT. The V call is TRBV20-1, the J call TRBJ2-3, with TRBD2 as a possible D gene (5 bases). Trimming stripped 2 bases from V and 2 bases from J, with 11 bases between. Germline CDR1 DFQATT, CDR2 SNEGSKA (reference sequence). This CDR3 is 14 amino acids long.

The V and J genes are TRBV19 and TRBJ1-5; D remains unclear. Per the germline V gene, CDR1 is LNHDA and CDR2 is SQIVND (reference sequence). The germline V and J ends were trimmed by 5 bases and 5 bases, with 13 bases remaining between them. The CDR3 is 14 residues long. Here the CDR3 reads CASSPTGRDQPQHF. Here the CDR3 DNA reads TGTGCCAGTAGTCCCACGGGGAGGGATCAGCCCCAGCATTTT.

This clonotype came up once. The chain uses TRBV5-1 and TRBJ1-1; a possible D gene is TRBD1 (5 bases). CDR3 length: 13 amino acids. V lost 1 base to trimming and J lost 10 bases, with 14 bases between them. Germline CDR1 is SGHRS and CDR2 is YFSETQ. The CDR3 here is CASSLRGGVVAFF. Written as DNA, the CDR3 is TGCGCCAGCAGCTTGCGAGGAGGGGTCGTAGCTTTCTTT.

The rearrangement joins TRBV9 to TRBJ1-2, with 8 bases that match TRBD1. The V segment lost 0 bases and the J segment 4 bases; nucleotides outside the gene matches: 5. This CDR3 comprises 15 residues. CDR1 is SGDLS, CDR2 YYNGEE, per germline. CDR3 bases: TGTGCCAGCAGCGTAGAACAGGGGGTCGTCTATGGCTACACCTTC. Translation: CASSVEQGVVYGYTF. The variable domain in full, with the rest retrieved from reference TRBV9 and TRBJ1-2, is DSGVTQTPKHLITATGQRVTLRCSPRSGDLSVYWYQQSLDQGLQFLIQYYNGEERAKGNILERFSAQQFPDLHSELNLSSLELGDSALYFCASSVEQGVVYGYTFGSGTRLTVV.

V gene TRBV28 combines with J gene TRBJ2-7; D is undetermined. Trimming took off 2 bases at V and 4 bases at J, with 6 bases between the two ends. CDR3 length: 12 residues. Looked up from germline, CDR1 is MDHEN and CDR2 is SYDVKM. The CDR3 spells CASSLVGYEQYV. CDR3 DNA: TGTGCCAGCAGTTTAGTAGGGTACGAGCAGTACGTC.